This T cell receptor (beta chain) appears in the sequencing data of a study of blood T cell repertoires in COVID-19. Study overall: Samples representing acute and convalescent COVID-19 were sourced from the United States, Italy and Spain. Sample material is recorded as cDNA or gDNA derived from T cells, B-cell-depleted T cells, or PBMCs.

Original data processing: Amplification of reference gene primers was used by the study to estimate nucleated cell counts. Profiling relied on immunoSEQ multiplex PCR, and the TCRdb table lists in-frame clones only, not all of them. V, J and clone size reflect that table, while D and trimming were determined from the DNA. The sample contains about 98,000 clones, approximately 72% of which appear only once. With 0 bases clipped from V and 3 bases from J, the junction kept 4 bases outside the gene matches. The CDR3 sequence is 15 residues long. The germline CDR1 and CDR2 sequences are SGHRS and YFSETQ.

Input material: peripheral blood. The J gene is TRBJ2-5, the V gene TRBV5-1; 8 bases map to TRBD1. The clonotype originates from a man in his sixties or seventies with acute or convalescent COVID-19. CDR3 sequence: CASSLASQGEETQYF. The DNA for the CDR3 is TGCGCCAGCAGCTTGGCGTCACAGGGGGAAGAGACCCAGTACTTC.